Shown below are 9 T cell receptor beta chains from a single sample sequenced in a study of regulatory T cells in long-lasting Graves disease. As to time point: newly diagnosed GD, antithyroid drugs for less than 3 months. RNA isolated from PBMCs was used to make the TCR library. According to the study, TCR beta libraries were built with iRepertoire HTBI primers and CDR3-region Arm-PCR. MiXCR was run by TCRdb on the multiplex PCR reads, yielding one entry per CDR3 protein. The table includes some 600,000 distinct CDR3 sequences, roughly a sixth detected once. Separately, the same data were catalogued under a study of T cells in Graves' hyperthyroidism and ophthalmopathy.

The sequences come from peripheral blood mononuclear cells (PBMCs), collected at new diagnosis, from a patient treated with antithyroid drugs. The receptors stem from a man between 18 and 35 years old with Graves disease.

Only a few counts were recorded for this clonotype. DNA of the CDR3: TGTGCCAGCAGGGACCTTTCAGGGGGCAAGTTAGATACGCAGTATTTT. It encodes CASRDLSGGKLDTQYF. The rearrangement joins TRBV6-2 or TRBV6-3 to TRBJ2-3, with 8 positions matching TRBD1. Trimming took 6 bases from V and 5 from J; bases not matched to a gene: 13. CDR1 is MNHEY and CDR2 is SVGEGT in the germline V gene. The CDR3 consists of 16 residues.

This clonotype was seen repeatedly, ten times or more. This chain links TRBV7-2 with TRBJ2-5, with unresolved D. The CDR3 totals 14 residues. In germline, CDR1 is SGHTA, CDR2 FQGNSA. Trimming shortened V by 1 base and J by 5 bases, and 11 bases separated the two germline ends. Written as DNA, the CDR3 is TGTGCCAGCAGCTTAGGTCAGCCTGAGGAGACCCAGTACTTC. Residues: CASSLGQPEETQYF.

The chain has TRBV6-1 and TRBJ2-5, with 10 bases aligning to TRBD2. After removal of 9 bases from V and 5 bases from J, the junction contained 9 bases not matched to a gene. The CDR3 contains 14 residues. The V gene's germline CDR1 is MNHNS and CDR2 SASEGT. CDR3 DNA: TGTGCCAGTACCAGCGGGGGGGCGGGGGAGACCCAGTACTTC. Its translation is CASTSGGAGETQYF.

The J gene is TRBJ2-7, the V gene TRBV4-1; 8 bases agree with TRBD2. The CDR3 has 15 amino acids. Germline V gene data show CDR1 as MGHRA and CDR2 as YSYEKL. J lost 4 bases, V lost 2 bases, and 7 bases had no gene match. The CDR3 here is CASSQTTSATYEQYF. CDR3 in DNA: TGCGCCAGCAGCCAAACGACTAGCGCTACATACGAGCAGTACTTC.

This clonotype was seen ten or more times. This sequence joins TRBV12-3 or TRBV12-4 and TRBJ2-1; TRBD2 might be the D (5 bases). Trimming pared 5 bases from V and 6 bases from J, leaving 14 bases between. The CDR3 is 14 amino acids. CDR3 amino acids: CASSTPEGVNEQFF. The CDR3 DNA follows: TGTGCCAGCAGTACTCCTGAGGGTGTCAATGAGCAGTTCTTC.

This clonotype was seen many times. This chain uses TRBV7-8 with TRBJ1-1; D is undetermined. V gave up 5 bases and J gave up 1 base, with 11 bases separating them. Germline V lookup: CDR1 SGHVS, CDR2 FQNEAQ. The CDR3 sequence is 14 residues long. CDR3 sequence reads: CASSQWSKNTEAFF. The CDR3 DNA reads TGTGCCAGCAGCCAATGGTCTAAGAACACTGAAGCTTTCTTT.

The chain joins TRBV20-1 to TRBJ2-1, with D uncertain. V lost 3 bases and J lost 3, with 12 bases in between. Germline V lookup: CDR1 DFQATT, CDR2 SNEGSKA (reference sequence). The CDR3 consists of 14 residues. The CDR3 reads CSARFSTIYNEQFF. The CDR3 DNA is TGCAGTGCTAGGTTCAGTACGATCTACAATGAGCAGTTCTTC.

In the case of this clonotype: A much larger clone differs by one base, so this may be a read error. It is likely a read error, because the conserved phenylalanine at the end of the CDR3 is missing. The chain uses TRBV27 and TRBJ1-6; tentative D call: TRBD1 (5 bases). With 6 bases removed from V and 10 bases from J, the gap between germline ends came to 10 bases. CDR3 size: 12 residues. Germline V gene data show CDR1 as MNHEY and CDR2 as SMNVEV (reference sequence). The CDR3 protein is CASRAGGSPLHS. The CDR3 coding sequence is TGTGCCAGCAGAGCGGGGGGGTCACCCCTCCACTCT.

This clonotype was detected ten times or more. The V and J genes are TRBV12-3 or TRBV12-4 and TRBJ1-1; D may be TRBD1 (5 bases). Deletions cut 6 bases from V and 1 base from J, with 12 bases between. The length of the CDR3 is 14 residues. The CDR3 loop is CASSPGRGNTEAFF. DNA for the CDR3: TGTGCCAGCAGCCCGGGACGGGGGAACACTGAAGCTTTCTTT.